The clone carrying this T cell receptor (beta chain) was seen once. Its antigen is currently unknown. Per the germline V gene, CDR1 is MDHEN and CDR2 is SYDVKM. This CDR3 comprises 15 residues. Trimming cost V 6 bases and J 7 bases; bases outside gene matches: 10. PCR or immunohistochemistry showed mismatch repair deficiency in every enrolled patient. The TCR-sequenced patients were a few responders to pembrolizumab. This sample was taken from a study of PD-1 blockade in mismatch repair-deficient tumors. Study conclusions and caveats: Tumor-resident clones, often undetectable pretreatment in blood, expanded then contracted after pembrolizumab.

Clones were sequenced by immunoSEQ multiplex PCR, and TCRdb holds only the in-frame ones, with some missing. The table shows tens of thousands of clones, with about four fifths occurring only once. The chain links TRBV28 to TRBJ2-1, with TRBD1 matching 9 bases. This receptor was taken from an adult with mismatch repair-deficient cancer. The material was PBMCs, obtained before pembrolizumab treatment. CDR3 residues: CASSSPGQGRNEQFF. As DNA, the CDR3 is TGTGCCAGCAGCTCTCCGGGACAGGGAAGGAATGAGCAGTTCTTC. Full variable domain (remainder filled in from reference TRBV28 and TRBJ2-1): DVKVTQSSRYLVKRTGEKVFLECVQDMDHENMFWYRQDPGLGLRLIYFSYDVKMKEKGDIPEGYSVSREKKERFSLILESASTNQTSMYLCASSSPGQGRNEQFFGPGTRLTVL.